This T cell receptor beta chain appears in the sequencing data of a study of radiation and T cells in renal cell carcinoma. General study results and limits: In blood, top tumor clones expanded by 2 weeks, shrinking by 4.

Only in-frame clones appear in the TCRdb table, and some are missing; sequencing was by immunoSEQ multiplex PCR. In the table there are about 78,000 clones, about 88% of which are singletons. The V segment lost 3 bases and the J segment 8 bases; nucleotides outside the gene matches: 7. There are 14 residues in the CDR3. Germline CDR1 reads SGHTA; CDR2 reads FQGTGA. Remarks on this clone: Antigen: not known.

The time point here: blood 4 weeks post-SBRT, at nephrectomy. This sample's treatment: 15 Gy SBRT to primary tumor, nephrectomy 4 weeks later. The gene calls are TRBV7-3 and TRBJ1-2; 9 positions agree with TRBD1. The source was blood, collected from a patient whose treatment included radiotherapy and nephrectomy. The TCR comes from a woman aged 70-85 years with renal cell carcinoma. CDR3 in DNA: TGTGCCAGCAGCTTGACAGGGGGGAGCCAAGGCTACACCTTC. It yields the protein CASSLTGGSQGYTF.